A single sample gave rise to the 7 T cell receptor beta chains below, sequenced in a study of chemoradiotherapy in HPV16-positive cancers. The table came from immunoSEQ multiplex PCR; TCRdb's copy has only in-frame clones and leaves some out. The sample records 30,000 to 50,000 clones, around 82% being singletons. The sequencing used blood, collected from a patient who underwent chemoradiotherapy. The receptors here all came from a human donor with HPV-associated anogenital cancer.

The chain uses TRBV6-1 and TRBJ2-1; D gene unclear. V was trimmed by 10 bases and J by 9 bases, leaving 16 bases between them. CDR3 size: 12 residues. The germline CDR1 and CDR2 sequences are MNHNS and SASEGT. The CDR3 DNA follows: TGTGCCACCGGTCGGCCGGGCCGTGAGCAGTTCTTC. This gives the protein CATGRPGREQFF.

This clone was detected a few times. The V gene is TRBV7-7, the J gene TRBJ2-5, with D possibly matching TRBD1 (6 bases). Germline CDR1 reads SSHAT; CDR2 reads FNYEAQ (reference sequence). There are 14 residues in the CDR3. The V gene lost 5 bases and the J gene lost 4 bases, with 14 bases spanning the gap. The CDR3 DNA is TGTGCCAGCAGCGAGGGACAAACGGGAGAGACCCAGTACTTC. Protein product: CASSEGQTGETQYF. Combining the CDR3 with reference TRBV7-7 and TRBJ2-5 gives the whole variable domain GAGVSQSPRYKVTKRGQDVTLRCDPISSHATLYWYQQALGQGPEFLTYFNYEAQPDKSGLPSDRFSAERPEGSISTLTIQRTEQRDSAMYRCASSEGQTGETQYFGPGTRLLVL.

The V call is TRBV7-9, the J call TRBJ2-7; D possibly corresponds to TRBD1 (5 bases). CDR3 size: 14 residues. Trimming took 3 bases from V and 5 from J, leaving 14 bases between them. Germline CDR1 reads SEHNR; CDR2 reads FQNEAQ (reference sequence). Here the CDR3 reads CASSLDQGAHEQYF. DNA for the CDR3: TGTGCCAGCAGCTTGGACCAGGGTGCCCACGAGCAGTACTTC. Filled out from reference TRBV7-9 and TRBJ2-7, the complete variable domain reads DTGVSQNPRHKITKRGQNVTFRCDPISEHNRLYWYRQTLGQGPEFLTYFQNEAQLEKSRLLSDRFSAERPKGSFSTLEIQRTEQGDSAMYLCASSLDQGAHEQYFGPGTRLTVT.

The sample holds one count of this clone. V usage is TRBV6-1 and J usage is TRBJ2-5; weak D call: TRBD1 (5 bases). The CDR3 is made up of 15 amino acids. V was pared by 5 bases and J by 1 base, with 14 bases between. Per the germline V gene, CDR1 is MNHNS and CDR2 is SASEGT. For the CDR3, the DNA is TGTGCCAGCAGTCCCTATAGGGGAAGCCAAGAGACCCAGTACTTC. Residues: CASSPYRGSQETQYF.

The V gene is TRBV19, the J gene TRBJ1-5; D unclear. The germline V gene encodes CDR1 LNHDA and CDR2 SQIVND (reference sequence). Trimming shortened V by 5 bases and J by 4 bases, and 6 bases separated the two germline ends. The CDR3 loop spans 12 amino acids. In DNA form, the CDR3 reads TGTGCCAGTAGTGACCAAAATCAGCCCCAGCATTTT. Translation: CASSDQNQPQHF. The full variable domain, in which reference TRBV19 and TRBJ1-5 provide the parts outside the CDR3, is DGGITQSPKYLFRKEGQNVTLSCEQNLNHDAMYWYRQDPGQGLRLIYYSQIVNDFQKGDIAEGYSVSREKKESFPLTVTSAQKNPTAFYLCASSDQNQPQHFGDGTRLSIL.

V is TRBV13 and J is TRBJ2-7, with 9 bases lining up with TRBD1. The CDR3 is 16 residues long. Germline CDR1 PRHDT, CDR2 FYEKMQ (reference sequence). Trimming at V came to 5 bases and at J to 3 bases, leaving 11 bases not matched to a gene. For the CDR3, the DNA is TGTGCCAGCAGCCCCCGTCTGGCGACAGGGGGCTACGAGCAGTACTTC. Protein product: CASSPRLATGGYEQYF.

The V and J genes are TRBV27 and TRBJ1-2, with 7 bases identical to TRBD1. CDR3 length equals 13 residues. The germline CDR1 and CDR2 sequences are MNHEY and SMNVEV (reference sequence). Trimming removed 6 bases from V and 6 bases from J; junction bases left unmatched: 7. The CDR3 reads CASSFDRVNGYTF. In nucleotides, the CDR3 is TGTGCCAGCAGCTTTGACAGGGTCAATGGCTACACCTTC.